This T cell receptor (beta chain) was recorded in a study of beta chain features in type 1 diabetes. Study-wide results and limits: At VDJ recombination sites, type 1 diabetes patients had fewer insertions and more deleted nucleotides.

The V segment lost 10 bases and the J segment 0 bases; nucleotides outside the gene matches: 12. CDR1 is SNHLY, CDR2 FYNNEI, per germline. The CDR3 has 17 residues. This clone occurred a few times. What it binds is not known. What was sequenced were expressed TCRB transcripts, since all of the isolated RNA had been reverse transcribed. Data came from immunoSEQ multiplex PCR; TCRdb stores just in-frame clones and leaves some out. The sample lists roughly 140,000 clones, about 7.1% occurring once. In total, each donor contributed a single heparinised blood draw that averaged around 100 mL. Sort purity for all populations was recorded as exceeding 98%.

The sequence came from a woman aged 25 to 39 in good health. The chain employs TRBV2 and TRBJ2-1; 10 bases line up with TRBD2. Material for sequencing was central memory CD4+ T cells from blood. The CDR3: CATRRLAGTGSYNEQFF. The CDR3 nucleotides read TGTGCCACCCGGAGACTAGCGGGCACTGGCTCCTACAATGAGCAGTTCTTC.